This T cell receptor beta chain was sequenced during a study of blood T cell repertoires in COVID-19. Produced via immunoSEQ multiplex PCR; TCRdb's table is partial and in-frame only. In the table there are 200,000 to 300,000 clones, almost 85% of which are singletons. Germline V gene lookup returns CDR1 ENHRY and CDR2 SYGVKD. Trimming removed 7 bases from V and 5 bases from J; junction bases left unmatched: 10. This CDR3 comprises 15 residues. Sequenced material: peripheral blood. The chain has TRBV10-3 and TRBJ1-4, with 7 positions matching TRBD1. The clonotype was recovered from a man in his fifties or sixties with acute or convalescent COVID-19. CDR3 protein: CAINEGDRLNEKLFF. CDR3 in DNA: TGTGCCATCAACGAGGGGGACAGACTAAATGAAAAACTGTTTTTT.